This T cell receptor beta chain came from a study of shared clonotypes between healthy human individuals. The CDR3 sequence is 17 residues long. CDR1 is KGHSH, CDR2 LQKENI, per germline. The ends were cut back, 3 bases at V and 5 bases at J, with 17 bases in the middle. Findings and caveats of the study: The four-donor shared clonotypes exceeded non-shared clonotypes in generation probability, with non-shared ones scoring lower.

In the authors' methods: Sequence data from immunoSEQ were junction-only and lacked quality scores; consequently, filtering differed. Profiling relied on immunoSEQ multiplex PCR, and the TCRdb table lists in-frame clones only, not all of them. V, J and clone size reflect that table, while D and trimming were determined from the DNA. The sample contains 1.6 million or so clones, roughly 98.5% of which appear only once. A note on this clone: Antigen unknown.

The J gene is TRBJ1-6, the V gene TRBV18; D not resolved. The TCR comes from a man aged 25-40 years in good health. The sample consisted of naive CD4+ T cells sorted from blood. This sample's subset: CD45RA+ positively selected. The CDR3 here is CASSPYPPTADNSPLHF. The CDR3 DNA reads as TGTGCCAGCTCACCGTATCCCCCCACCGCCGATAATTCACCCCTCCACTTT.